The rows below give T cell receptor beta chains drawn from one sample of a study of OX40 agonist ivuxolimab in advanced cancers. Assay: immunoSEQ multiplex PCR; the TCRdb copy retains only in-frame clones and omits some. The data hold around 84,000 clones, with less than 95% observed a single time. The specimen was CD4+ or CD8+ T cells sorted from blood, collected in a trial of the OX40 agonist ivuxolimab. These receptors came from an adult with an advanced solid tumor such as melanoma, head and neck, liver or kidney cancer. CDR3s include the opening cysteine and the closing phenylalanine or tryptophan. The D gene is left open where the match is weak. Clone size is stated in some rows and not others, as once, few, many or a class when expanded.

v_call: TRBV7-9; j_call: TRBJ1-2; d_call: -; clone_size: -; cdr3_aa: CASSLATGTPNYGYTF; cdr3_nt: TGTGCCAGCAGCCTGGCTACAGGGACCCCTAACTATGGCTACACCTTC
v_call: TRBV11-2; j_call: TRBJ1-2; d_call: -; clone_size: -; cdr3_aa: CASRGAGYTF; cdr3_nt: TGTGCCTCACGGGGGGCTGGCTACACCTTC
v_call: TRBV4-3; j_call: TRBJ2-7; d_call: -; clone_size: -; cdr3_aa: CASSQNYRDGAYEQYF; cdr3_nt: TGCGCCAGCAGCCAAAATTACAGAGATGGGGCCTACGAGCAGTACTTC
v_call: TRBV7-9; j_call: TRBJ1-4; d_call: -; clone_size: -; cdr3_aa: CASSYSQGEKLFF; cdr3_nt: TGTGCCAGCAGCTACTCTCAAGGTGAAAAACTGTTTTTT
v_call: TRBV4-1; j_call: TRBJ2-1; d_call: -; clone_size: -; cdr3_aa: CASSQENRNEQFF; cdr3_nt: TGCGCCAGCAGCCAAGAGAACAGGAATGAGCAGTTCTTC
v_call: TRBV7-2; j_call: TRBJ2-3; d_call: -; clone_size: -; cdr3_aa: CASSLGLLGGTDTQYF; cdr3_nt: TGTGCCAGCAGCTTAGGGTTATTAGGGGGCACAGATACGCAGTATTTT
v_call: TRBV7-9; j_call: TRBJ1-1; d_call: -; clone_size: -; cdr3_aa: CASSFGEHMNTEAFF; cdr3_nt: TGTGCCAGCAGCTTTGGGGAGCATATGAACACTGAAGCTTTCTTT
v_call: TRBV5-1; j_call: TRBJ2-1; d_call: TRBD1; clone_size: -; cdr3_aa: CASSAGTGLYNEQFF; cdr3_nt: TGCGCCAGCAGCGCCGGGACAGGGTTATACAATGAGCAGTTCTTC
v_call: TRBV6-1; j_call: TRBJ2-2; d_call: -; clone_size: -; cdr3_aa: CASIRGGATGELFF; cdr3_nt: TGTGCCAGCATTAGGGGAGGAGCGACCGGGGAGCTGTTTTTT
v_call: TRBV5-1; j_call: TRBJ2-3; d_call: -; clone_size: -; cdr3_aa: CASSLAPPDTQYF; cdr3_nt: TGCGCCAGCAGCTTGGCCCCGCCAGATACGCAGTATTTT
v_call: TRBV13; j_call: TRBJ2-1; d_call: TRBD1; clone_size: -; cdr3_aa: CASSSDRGLYNEQFF; cdr3_nt: TGTGCCAGCAGTTCGGACAGGGGGCTTTACAATGAGCAGTTCTTC
v_call: TRBV11-2; j_call: TRBJ2-3; d_call: -; clone_size: -; cdr3_aa: CASSLVWGGTDTQYF; cdr3_nt: TGTGCCAGCAGCTTAGTCTGGGGGGGCACAGATACGCAGTATTTT
v_call: TRBV27; j_call: TRBJ1-5; d_call: -; clone_size: few; cdr3_aa: CASSFEGVNQPQHF; cdr3_nt: TGTGCCAGCAGTTTTGAGGGTGTCAATCAGCCCCAGCATTTT
v_call: TRBV9; j_call: TRBJ2-3; d_call: TRBD1; clone_size: -; cdr3_aa: CASSVGDRGRADTQYF; cdr3_nt: TGTGCCAGCAGCGTAGGGGACAGGGGACGAGCAGATACGCAGTATTTT
v_call: TRBV14; j_call: TRBJ1-1; d_call: -; clone_size: -; cdr3_aa: CASSQNRYGEAFF; cdr3_nt: TGTGCCAGCAGCCAAAACAGGTACGGTGAAGCTTTCTTT
v_call: TRBV4-1; j_call: TRBJ2-7; d_call: TRBD2; clone_size: -; cdr3_aa: CASSQAGTTTYEQYF; cdr3_nt: TGCGCCAGCAGCCAAGCCGGGACTACGACCTACGAGCAGTACTTC
v_call: TRBV7-8; j_call: TRBJ2-7; d_call: -; clone_size: -; cdr3_aa: CASSLVRGPNYEQYF; cdr3_nt: TGTGCCAGCAGCTTAGTGCGGGGGCCGAACTACGAGCAGTACTTC
v_call: TRBV19; j_call: TRBJ1-1; d_call: -; clone_size: -; cdr3_aa: CASSIGAFMAPNTEAFF; cdr3_nt: TGTGCCAGTAGTATTGGGGCTTTCATGGCACCGAACACTGAAGCTTTCTTT
v_call: TRBV5-1; j_call: TRBJ2-2; d_call: -; clone_size: -; cdr3_aa: CASTLWGELFF; cdr3_nt: TGCGCCAGTACCCTTTGGGGGGAGCTGTTTTTT
v_call: TRBV7-9; j_call: TRBJ2-5; d_call: -; clone_size: -; cdr3_aa: CASAGATETQYF; cdr3_nt: TGTGCCAGCGCCGGAGCTACAGAGACCCAGTACTTC
v_call: TRBV6-4; j_call: TRBJ1-1; d_call: TRBD1; clone_size: -; cdr3_aa: CASSGTGGATEAFF; cdr3_nt: TGTGCCAGCAGCGGGACAGGGGGGGCCACTGAAGCTTTCTTT
v_call: TRBV7-2; j_call: TRBJ1-1; d_call: -; clone_size: -; cdr3_aa: CASSLGYYTEAFF; cdr3_nt: TGTGCCAGCAGCCTCGGCTACTACACTGAAGCTTTCTTT
v_call: TRBV11-2; j_call: TRBJ1-4; d_call: TRBD1; clone_size: -; cdr3_aa: CASSEGWTGKIEKLFF; cdr3_nt: TGTGCCAGCAGCGAGGGGTGGACAGGAAAGATCGAAAAACTGTTTTTT
v_call: TRBV7-2; j_call: TRBJ1-6; d_call: -; clone_size: once; cdr3_aa: CASSLVKALSSYNSPLHF; cdr3_nt: TGTGCCAGCAGCTTAGTAAAGGCTCTAAGCTCCTATAATTCACCCCTCCACTTT
v_call: TRBV11-2; j_call: TRBJ2-7; d_call: TRBD2; clone_size: -; cdr3_aa: CASSWGPLAGGYEQYF; cdr3_nt: TGTGCCAGCAGCTGGGGCCCACTAGCGGGGGGCTACGAGCAGTACTTC
v_call: TRBV27; j_call: TRBJ2-3; d_call: TRBD2; clone_size: -; cdr3_aa: CASSPLASGDGDTQYF; cdr3_nt: TGTGCCAGCAGCCCACTAGCGAGTGGGGACGGAGATACGCAGTATTTT
v_call: TRBV6-5; j_call: TRBJ1-5; d_call: -; clone_size: -; cdr3_aa: CASSSFRYSNQPQHF; cdr3_nt: TGTGCCAGCAGCTCCTTCCGGTATAGCAATCAGCCCCAGCATTTT
v_call: TRBV18; j_call: TRBJ2-7; d_call: TRBD1; clone_size: -; cdr3_aa: CASSITGVRLVDEQYF; cdr3_nt: TGTGCCAGCTCAATCACAGGGGTTCGATTGGTCGACGAGCAGTACTTC
v_call: TRBV10-1; j_call: TRBJ2-7; d_call: -; clone_size: -; cdr3_aa: CASSSRDTIGYEQYF; cdr3_nt: TGCGCCAGCAGCTCTCGGGACACTATAGGATACGAGCAGTACTTC
v_call: TRBV29-1; j_call: TRBJ2-7; d_call: TRBD1; clone_size: -; cdr3_aa: CSVGDRGYEQYF; cdr3_nt: TGCAGCGTCGGGGACAGGGGTTACGAGCAGTACTTC
v_call: TRBV27; j_call: TRBJ1-5; d_call: -; clone_size: -; cdr3_aa: CASSLGSHSNQPQHF; cdr3_nt: TGTGCCAGCAGTTTGGGGTCACATAGCAATCAGCCCCAGCATTTT
v_call: TRBV14; j_call: TRBJ2-3; d_call: -; clone_size: -; cdr3_aa: CASSQGGASTDTQYF; cdr3_nt: TGTGCCAGCAGCCAAGGGGGGGCCAGCACAGATACGCAGTATTTT
v_call: TRBV10-3; j_call: TRBJ1-3; d_call: TRBD1; clone_size: -; cdr3_aa: CAISDRDSGNTIYF; cdr3_nt: TGTGCCATCAGTGACAGGGACAGTGGAAACACCATATATTTT
v_call: TRBV5-5; j_call: TRBJ2-7; d_call: TRBD1; clone_size: once; cdr3_aa: CASSLTGVNYEQYF; cdr3_nt: TGTGCCAGCAGCTTGACAGGGGTTAACTACGAGCAGTACTTC
v_call: TRBV2; j_call: TRBJ2-7; d_call: TRBD1; clone_size: -; cdr3_aa: CASRHPGQAAYEQYF; cdr3_nt: TGTGCCAGCAGGCACCCGGGACAGGCGGCCTACGAGCAGTACTTC
v_call: TRBV7-8; j_call: TRBJ2-2; d_call: -; clone_size: -; cdr3_aa: CASSYPTTGVNTGELFF; cdr3_nt: TGTGCCAGCAGCTACCCAACTACAGGAGTAAACACCGGGGAGCTGTTTTTT
v_call: TRBV30; j_call: TRBJ2-7; d_call: TRBD2; clone_size: -; cdr3_aa: CAWSTGAGGPDEQYF; cdr3_nt: TGTGCCTGGAGTACGGGAGCGGGGGGCCCCGACGAGCAGTACTTC
v_call: TRBV27; j_call: TRBJ2-7; d_call: -; clone_size: -; cdr3_aa: CASSFGQAGLYEQYF; cdr3_nt: TGTGCCAGCAGTTTTGGGCAGGCGGGTCTCTACGAGCAGTACTTC
v_call: TRBV5-1; j_call: TRBJ2-2; d_call: TRBD2; clone_size: -; cdr3_aa: CASSLTSGGVTGELFF; cdr3_nt: TGCGCCAGCAGCTTGACTAGCGGGGGTGTAACCGGGGAGCTGTTTTTT
v_call: TRBV6-6; j_call: TRBJ1-1; d_call: -; clone_size: -; cdr3_aa: CASSPSGAEAFF; cdr3_nt: TGTGCCAGCAGTCCCTCCGGGGCTGAAGCTTTCTTT
v_call: TRBV11-2; j_call: TRBJ1-2; d_call: -; clone_size: -; cdr3_aa: CASSLGAGAYGYTF; cdr3_nt: TGTGCCAGCAGCTTAGGGGCAGGGGCCTATGGCTACACCTTC
v_call: TRBV10-3; j_call: TRBJ2-6; d_call: -; clone_size: once; cdr3_aa: CAISDLSGANVLTF; cdr3_nt: TGTGCCATCAGTGACCTCTCGGGGGCCAACGTCCTGACTTTC
v_call: TRBV27; j_call: TRBJ1-2; d_call: TRBD1; clone_size: -; cdr3_aa: CASSFRTGEGPNYGYTF; cdr3_nt: TGTGCCAGCAGTTTCAGGACAGGAGAAGGGCCTAACTATGGCTACACCTTC
v_call: TRBV13; j_call: TRBJ2-7; d_call: TRBD1; clone_size: -; cdr3_aa: CASSTGTGLTYEQYF; cdr3_nt: TGTGCCAGCAGCACCGGGACAGGGCTTACCTACGAGCAGTACTTC
v_call: TRBV1; j_call: TRBJ2-3; d_call: -; clone_size: -; cdr3_aa: CTSSQEGTSGALGTDTQYF; cdr3_nt: TGCACCAGCAGCCAAGAGGGGACTAGCGGGGCCCTAGGGACAGATACGCAGTATTTT
v_call: TRBV7-9; j_call: TRBJ2-1; d_call: TRBD2; clone_size: -; cdr3_aa: CASSLAASGGPTYNEQFF; cdr3_nt: TGTGCCAGCAGCTTAGCGGCTAGCGGGGGACCGACCTACAATGAGCAGTTCTTC
v_call: TRBV27; j_call: TRBJ1-2; d_call: TRBD1; clone_size: -; cdr3_aa: CASSPTGGNYGYTF; cdr3_nt: TGTGCCAGCAGCCCGACAGGGGGGAACTATGGCTACACCTTC
v_call: TRBV9; j_call: TRBJ1-1; d_call: -; clone_size: -; cdr3_aa: CASSVAAGMNTEAFF; cdr3_nt: TGTGCCAGCAGCGTAGCTGCGGGCATGAACACTGAAGCTTTCTTT
v_call: TRBV6-1; j_call: TRBJ2-7; d_call: TRBD1; clone_size: -; cdr3_aa: CASRDRGYSYEQYF; cdr3_nt: TGTGCCAGCAGAGACAGGGGGTACTCCTACGAGCAGTACTTC
v_call: TRBV5-1; j_call: TRBJ1-2; d_call: -; clone_size: -; cdr3_aa: CASSLRGPNYGYTF; cdr3_nt: TGCGCCAGCAGCTTGCGGGGGCCTAACTATGGCTACACCTTC
v_call: TRBV6-5; j_call: TRBJ2-3; d_call: -; clone_size: -; cdr3_aa: CASRHVPGDTQYF; cdr3_nt: TGTGCCAGCAGGCACGTTCCCGGGGATACGCAGTATTTT
v_call: TRBV7-8; j_call: TRBJ1-2; d_call: -; clone_size: -; cdr3_aa: CASSQRRSGMNYGYTF; cdr3_nt: TGTGCCAGCAGCCAGAGGCGGTCAGGGATGAACTATGGCTACACCTTC
v_call: TRBV6-6; j_call: TRBJ1-1; d_call: -; clone_size: -; cdr3_aa: CASSYSITEAFF; cdr3_nt: TGTGCCAGCAGTTACTCGATCACTGAAGCTTTCTTT
v_call: TRBV13; j_call: TRBJ2-1; d_call: -; clone_size: once; cdr3_aa: CASSSRAGARYNEQFF; cdr3_nt: TGTGCCAGCAGCTCAAGGGCGGGGGCCCGGTACAATGAGCAGTTCTTC
v_call: TRBV7-9; j_call: TRBJ1-4; d_call: -; clone_size: -; cdr3_aa: CASSSPPVGVNEKLFF; cdr3_nt: TGTGCCAGCAGCTCTCCCCCCGTAGGGGTTAATGAAAAACTGTTTTTT
v_call: TRBV7-6; j_call: TRBJ2-1; d_call: TRBD2; clone_size: once; cdr3_aa: CASSLGGGGYNEQFF; cdr3_nt: TGTGCCAGCAGCTTAGGCGGGGGGGGATACAATGAGCAGTTCTTC
v_call: TRBV6-5; j_call: TRBJ2-3; d_call: TRBD1; clone_size: -; cdr3_aa: CASSYSKGAGDTQYF; cdr3_nt: TGTGCCAGCAGTTACTCGAAGGGGGCAGGAGATACGCAGTATTTT
v_call: TRBV4-1; j_call: TRBJ2-6; d_call: -; clone_size: -; cdr3_aa: CASSQDGAAGANVLTF; cdr3_nt: TGCGCCAGCAGCCAAGATGGGGCAGCTGGGGCCAACGTCCTGACTTTC
v_call: TRBV5-6; j_call: TRBJ2-7; d_call: -; clone_size: -; cdr3_aa: CASSSGPSYEQYF; cdr3_nt: TGTGCCAGCAGCTCCGGCCCCTCCTACGAGCAGTACTTC
v_call: TRBV5-6; j_call: TRBJ1-2; d_call: -; clone_size: -; cdr3_aa: CASSPGTVYGYTF; cdr3_nt: TGTGCCAGCAGCCCCGGGACCGTCTATGGCTACACCTTC